This entry is about one T cell receptor beta chain. Its antigen is not identified. HTBI primers from iRepertoire and Arm-PCR of CDR3 regions yielded the TCR beta libraries. TCRdb used MiXCR to reprocess the multiplex PCR reads, holding one entry per CDR3 protein. The table includes 450,000 or so distinct CDR3 sequences, less than 25% detected once. Described time point: persistent/refractory GD, antithyroid drugs over 5 years with positive TRAb. After RNA was extracted from PBMCs, the TCR library was made from it. American Thyroid Association guidelines were used to diagnose Graves' disease. The data were taken from a study of regulatory T cells in long-lasting Graves disease. For the study at large: In persistent Graves' disease, antithyroid drugs had been taken for over 5 years and TSH receptor antibodies stayed positive. Whole-study results and caveats: A reduction in accuracy may have resulted from the small sample size. It was in persistent disease that TRBV28, TRBJ1-2 and TRBJ2-5 were favored.

Germline CDR1 is SGHRS and CDR2 is YFSETQ. Trimming took off 4 bases at V and 7 bases at J, with 20 bases between the two ends. CDR3 length: 15 amino acids. The V gene is TRBV5-1, the J gene TRBJ2-5; TRBD1 is a possible D gene (6 bases). This sequence was found in a female donor with Graves disease. The material sequenced was peripheral blood mononuclear cells (PBMCs), taken when the disease was refractory, from a patient treated with antithyroid drugs. The CDR3 DNA reads as TGCGCCAGCAGCAGCTTTACGGGGACAAGAGTGACCCAGTACTTC. Translated, it gives CASSSFTGTRVTQYF. Supplemented by reference TRBV5-1 and TRBJ2-5, the full variable domain reads KAGVTQTPRYLIKTRGQQVTLSCSPISGHRSVSWYQQTPGQGLQFLFEYFSETQRNKGNFPGRFSGRQFSNSRSEMNVSTLELGDSALYLCASSSFTGTRVTQYFGPGTRLLVL.